These 20 T cell receptor beta chains were all obtained from the same sample, sequenced in a study of cytomegalovirus exposure and HLA in healthy donors. The PCR employed 60 Vbeta primers together with 13 Jbeta primers. Profiled with immunoSEQ multiplex PCR; TCRdb holds only in-frame clones, not every one. The table includes 55,000 to 75,000 clones, around 74% detected once. The source material was PBMCs. These receptors came from a human donor in good health.

There are a few counts of this clone. The rearrangement joins TRBV6-1 to TRBJ1-5; D gene unclear. V was cut by 7 bases and J by 0 bases, with 10 bases left in between. This CDR3 has 14 residues. Per germline, CDR1 MNHNS and CDR2 SASEGT. CDR3 region: CASKLIDSNQPQHF. CDR3 sequence (DNA): TGTGCCAGCAAGCTGATAGATAGCAATCAGCCCCAGCATTTT.

V is TRBV7-9 and J is TRBJ1-2; perhaps TRBD1 as D (5 bases). Germline lookup yields CDR1 SEHNR and CDR2 FQNEAQ (reference sequence). V was cut by 1 base and J by 0 bases, with 9 bases left in between. The CDR3 totals 15 residues. The CDR3 loop is CASSLVTGANYGYTF. The CDR3 DNA reads TGTGCCAGCAGCTTAGTTACAGGAGCTAACTATGGCTACACCTTC.

CDR3 amino acids: CASSLVGSGRDYNEQFF. CDR3 coding DNA: TGTGCCAGCAGCTTAGTCGGAAGCGGGAGGGATTACAATGAGCAGTTCTTC. The chain recombines TRBV7-9 with TRBJ2-1, with 10 bases lining up with TRBD2. CDR3 length: 17 residues. Germline lookup yields CDR1 SEHNR and CDR2 FQNEAQ (reference sequence). V shed 1 base and J 4 bases; nucleotides not matched to a gene: 7.

The sample holds a few counts of this clone. This sequence joins TRBV27 and TRBJ1-4; the D is unclear. CDR1 is MNHEY, CDR2 SMNVEV, per germline (reference sequence). CDR3 size: 11 residues. V shed 5 bases and J shed 10 bases, with 8 bases lying between them. The chain's CDR3 is CASSRRGKLFF. The CDR3 nucleotides are TGTGCCAGCAGTCGCCGAGGAAAACTGTTTTTT.

This clone was seen a handful of times. The chain is built from TRBV6-1 and TRBJ1-5; 9 bases match TRBD1. The V gene's germline CDR1 is MNHNS and CDR2 SASEGT. V trimming: 2 bases; J trimming: 4 bases; junction bases outside the gene matches: 6. This CDR3 is built from 16 residues. DNA for the CDR3: TGTGCCAGCAGTGAAATGGGACAGGGCCCTAATCAGCCCCAGCATTTT. Protein: CASSEMGQGPNQPQHF.

The rearrangement joins TRBV5-1 to TRBJ2-2; D perhaps matches TRBD1 (5 bases). CDR3 length equals 15 residues. The V and J ends lost 5 bases and 3 bases respectively, with 14 bases between them. Germline values: CDR1 SGHRS, CDR2 YFSETQ. The CDR3 is CASRGDLGYTGELFF. CDR3 bases: TGCGCCAGCAGAGGGGATTTGGGGTACACCGGGGAGCTGTTTTTT.

This chain uses TRBV5-4 with TRBJ2-7, with 8 bases lining up with TRBD1. The J segment lost 7 bases and the V segment lost 3 bases, leaving 9 bases of the junction unmatched. This CDR3 has 14 residues. Germline CDR1 is SGHNT and CDR2 is YYREEE (reference sequence). CDR3 DNA sequence: TGTGCCAGCAGCTATGGGACAGGTGGGTGGGAGCAGTACTTC. Amino acid sequence: CASSYGTGGWEQYF. The full variable domain, with the rest looked up from reference TRBV5-4 and TRBJ2-7, is ETGVTQSPTHLIKTRGQQVTLRCSSQSGHNTVSWYQQALGQGPQFIFQYYREEENGRGNFPPRFSGLQFPNYSSELNVNALELDDSALYLCASSYGTGGWEQYFGPGTRLTVT.

The chain carries TRBV5-4 and TRBJ2-7; 10 bases map to TRBD2. V dropped 0 bases and J dropped 7; count of bases not matched to a gene: 10. The CDR3 totals 16 residues. The germline V gene has CDR1 SGHNT and CDR2 YYREEE (reference sequence). In DNA, the CDR3 is TGTGCCAGCAGCTTGGGGGGGCTAGCGGGAGTGGCAGAGCAGTACTTC. It encodes CASSLGGLAGVAEQYF.

The sample holds a few counts of this clone. The CDR3 nucleotides read TGTGCCAGCAGCTTGGTAACTCGGGGAAACACTGAAGCTTTCTTT. It encodes CASSLVTRGNTEAFF. This chain joins TRBV5-6 and TRBJ1-1; D gene ambiguous. The CDR3 loop spans 15 amino acids. Germline V gene data show CDR1 as SGHDT and CDR2 as YYEEEE. Trimming left V 0 bases short and J 2 bases short, with 11 bases between.

The V call is TRBV5-8, the J call TRBJ2-7, with D perhaps matching TRBD2 (5 bases). The CDR3 runs to 15 residues. Trimming removed 4 bases at V and 1 base at J, with 15 bases between. CDR1 and CDR2 (germline): SGHTS, YDEGEE. Here the CDR3 reads CASSPGITGSYEQYF. As DNA, the CDR3 is TGTGCCAGCAGCCCCGGGATTACCGGTTCCTACGAGCAGTACTTC.

V is TRBV18 and J is TRBJ1-5; D gene ambiguous. CDR1 and CDR2 (germline): KGHSH, LQKENI. This CDR3 spans 13 amino acids. Trimming cost V 2 bases and J 4 bases, with 6 bases left between them. The CDR3 reads CASSPSRNQPQHF. The CDR3 nucleotides read TGTGCCAGCTCACCAAGCAGGAATCAGCCCCAGCATTTT.

V usage is TRBV7-9 and J usage is TRBJ2-3, with D tentatively TRBD2 (5 bases). The germline CDR1 and CDR2 sequences are SEHNR and FQNEAQ (reference sequence). The CDR3 runs 19 residues. The V end lost 3 bases, the J end lost 5 bases, and 27 bases lay between the germline ends. This CDR3 reads CASSFSRSSLGSLKDTQYF. CDR3 sequence (DNA): TGTGCCAGCAGCTTTTCTCGAAGCTCACTAGGGTCATTGAAAGATACGCAGTATTTT.

About this clone: At the DNA level, this CDR3 is encoded by other sequences in the same sample as well. The gene calls are TRBV30 and TRBJ1-1; TRBD1 aligns across 11 bases. Germline CDR1 GTSNPN, CDR2 SVGIG (reference sequence). The CDR3 consists of 16 residues. Trimming cost V 2 bases and J 4 bases; bases outside gene matches: 9. CDR3 protein: CAWSLWTGGMGTEAFF. The CDR3 region has the DNA TGTGCCTGGAGTTTGTGGACAGGGGGCATGGGCACTGAAGCTTTCTTT.

This clone appeared once. This sequence joins TRBV7-3 and TRBJ2-6; 8 nucleotides align to TRBD2. The ends lost 5 bases at V and 2 bases at J; junction bases unmatched: 5. Germline loops: CDR1 SGHTA, CDR2 FQGTGA. The CDR3 covers 16 residues. The CDR3, as DNA: TGTGCCAGCAGCCCCCGAGCGGGGGCTGGGGCCAACGTCCTGACTTTC. Its translation: CASSPRAGAGANVLTF.

This chain joins TRBV7-9 and TRBJ1-1, with TRBD1 matching over 8 bases. CDR1 SEHNR and CDR2 FQNEAQ come from the germline V gene (reference sequence). V was pared by 7 bases and J by 4 bases, with 8 bases of the junction left unmatched. This CDR3 region has 14 residues. CDR3 region: CASTAGGVATEAFF. DNA of the CDR3: TGTGCCAGCACCGCAGGGGGCGTTGCCACTGAAGCTTTCTTT.

This clone was observed a handful of times. This chain joins TRBV2 and TRBJ2-1, with 11 bases matching TRBD1. CDR1 is SNHLY and CDR2 is FYNNEI in the germline V gene. This CDR3 is 16 amino acids long. The V and J ends lost 7 bases and 10 bases, in that order; junction bases with no gene match: 15. CDR3 sequence: CASIGFPGQGDGEQFF. The CDR3 DNA sequence: TGTGCCAGCATCGGTTTTCCGGGACAGGGGGATGGGGAGCAGTTCTTC.

This chain joins TRBV6-4 and TRBJ2-5; 10 bases fit TRBD2. The V gene end was trimmed by 4 bases and the J gene end by 4 bases; junction bases not matched to a gene: 9. The CDR3 totals 16 residues. Germline V lookup: CDR1 MRHNA, CDR2 SNTAGT. In nucleotides, the CDR3 is TGTGCCAGCAGTGTCCATCTAGCGGGAGCGGTAGAGACCCAGTACTTC. Translating gives CASSVHLAGAVETQYF.

This clone has a handful of counts. This chain connects TRBV19 to TRBJ1-1; no clear D gene. Trimming stripped 5 bases from V and 3 bases from J, with 10 bases between. CDR3 length: 13 amino acids. Germline values: CDR1 LNHDA, CDR2 SQIVND (reference sequence). The DNA for the CDR3 is TGTGCCAGTAGTCGGTTTCGGGACACTGAAGCTTTCTTT. As protein: CASSRFRDTEAFF.

In nucleotides, the CDR3 is TGCGCCAGCAGTGAGTTAACCACAAGGGGGAATCCTTTAAACACTGAAGCTTTCTTT. Its protein is CASSELTTRGNPLNTEAFF. The rearrangement links TRBV10-1 to TRBJ1-1; D is perhaps TRBD1 (6 bases). The CDR3 loop spans 19 amino acids. Trimming took off 1 base at V and 2 bases at J, with 23 bases between the two ends. Germline values: CDR1 WNHNN, CDR2 SYGVQD (reference sequence).

The chain employs TRBV14 and TRBJ1-2; D is unresolved. This CDR3 has 13 amino acids. From germline, CDR1 is SGHDN and CDR2 FVKESK. Trimming removed 5 bases from V and 4 bases from J, with 11 bases in between. Written as DNA, the CDR3 is TGTGCCAGCAGCTCCTCGACTGGCTATGGCTACACCTTC. Its protein is CASSSSTGYGYTF.